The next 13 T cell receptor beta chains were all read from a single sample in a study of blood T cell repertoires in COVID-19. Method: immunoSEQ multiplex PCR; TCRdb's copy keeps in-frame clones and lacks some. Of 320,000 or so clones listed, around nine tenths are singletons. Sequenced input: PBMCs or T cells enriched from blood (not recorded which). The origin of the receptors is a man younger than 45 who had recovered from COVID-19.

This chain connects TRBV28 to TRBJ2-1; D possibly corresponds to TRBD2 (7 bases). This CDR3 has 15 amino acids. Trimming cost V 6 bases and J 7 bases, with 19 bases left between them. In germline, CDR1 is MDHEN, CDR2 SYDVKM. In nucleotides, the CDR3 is TGTGCCAGCAGATGGGGGCAGGGAGGGAGGAATGAGCAGTTCTTC. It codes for CASRWGQGGRNEQFF.

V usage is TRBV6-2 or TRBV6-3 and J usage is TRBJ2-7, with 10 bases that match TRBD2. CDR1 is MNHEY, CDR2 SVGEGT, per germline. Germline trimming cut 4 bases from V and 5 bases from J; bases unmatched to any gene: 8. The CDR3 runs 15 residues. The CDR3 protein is CASSLVLAGVDEQYF. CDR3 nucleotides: TGTGCCAGCAGTTTGGTTCTAGCGGGGGTAGACGAGCAGTACTTC.

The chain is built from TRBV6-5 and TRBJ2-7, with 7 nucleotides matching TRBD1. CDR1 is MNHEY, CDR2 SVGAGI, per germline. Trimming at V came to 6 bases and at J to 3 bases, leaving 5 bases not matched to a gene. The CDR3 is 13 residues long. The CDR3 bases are TGTGCCAGCAGAGACAGGGCTAACTACGAGCAGTACTTC. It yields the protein CASRDRANYEQYF.

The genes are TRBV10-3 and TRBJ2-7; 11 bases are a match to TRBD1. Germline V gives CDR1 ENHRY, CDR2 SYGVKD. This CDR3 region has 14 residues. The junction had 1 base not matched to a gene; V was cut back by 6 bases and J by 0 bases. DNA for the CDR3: TGTGCCATCAGGGGGACAGGGGGCTCCTACGAGCAGTACTTC. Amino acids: CAIRGTGGSYEQYF.

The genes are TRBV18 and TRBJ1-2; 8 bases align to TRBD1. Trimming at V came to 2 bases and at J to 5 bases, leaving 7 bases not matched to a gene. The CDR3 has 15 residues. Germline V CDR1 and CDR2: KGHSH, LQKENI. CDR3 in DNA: TGTGCCAGCTCACCATCAGGGGGCATATGGTATGGCTACACCTTC. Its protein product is CASSPSGGIWYGYTF.

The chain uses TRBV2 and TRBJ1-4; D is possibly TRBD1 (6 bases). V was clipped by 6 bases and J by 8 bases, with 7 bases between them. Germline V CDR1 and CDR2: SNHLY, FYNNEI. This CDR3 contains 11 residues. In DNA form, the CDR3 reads TGTGCCAGCAGCGGACAGGAAAAACTGTTTTTT. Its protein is CASSGQEKLFF.

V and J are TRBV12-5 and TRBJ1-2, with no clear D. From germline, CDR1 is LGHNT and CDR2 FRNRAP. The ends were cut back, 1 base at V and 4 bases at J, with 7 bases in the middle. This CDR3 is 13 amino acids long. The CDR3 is CASGLETGYGYTF. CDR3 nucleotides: TGTGCTAGTGGTTTGGAAACCGGCTATGGCTACACCTTC.

Here the CDR3 reads CASSYSGTSSTDTQYF. The CDR3, as DNA: TGTGCCAGCAGTTATAGTGGGACTTCTAGCACAGATACGCAGTATTTT. This chain links TRBV6-2 or TRBV6-3 with TRBJ2-3; tentatively, D is TRBD2 (6 bases). V was clipped by 3 bases and J by 0 bases, with 13 bases between them. The CDR3 is made up of 16 amino acids. CDR1 and CDR2 (germline): MNHEY, SVGEGT.

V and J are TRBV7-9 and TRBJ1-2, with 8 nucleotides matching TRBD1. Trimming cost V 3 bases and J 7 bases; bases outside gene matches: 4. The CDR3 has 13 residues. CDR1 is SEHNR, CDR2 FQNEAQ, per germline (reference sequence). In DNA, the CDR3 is TGTGCCAGCAGCTTCCCCACAGGGGGTGGCTACACCTTC. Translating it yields CASSFPTGGGYTF. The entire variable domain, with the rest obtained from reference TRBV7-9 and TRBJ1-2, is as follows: DTGVSQNPRHKITKRGQNVTFRCDPISEHNRLYWYRQTLGQGPEFLTYFQNEAQLEKSRLLSDRFSAERPKGSFSTLEIQRTEQGDSAMYLCASSFPTGGGYTFGSGTRLTVV.

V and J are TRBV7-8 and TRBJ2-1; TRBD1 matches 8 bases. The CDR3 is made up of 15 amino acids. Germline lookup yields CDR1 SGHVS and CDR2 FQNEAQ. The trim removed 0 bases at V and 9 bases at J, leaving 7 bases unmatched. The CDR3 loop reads CASSLARQGRGEQFF. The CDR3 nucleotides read TGTGCCAGCAGCTTAGCCAGACAGGGGCGGGGTGAGCAGTTCTTC.

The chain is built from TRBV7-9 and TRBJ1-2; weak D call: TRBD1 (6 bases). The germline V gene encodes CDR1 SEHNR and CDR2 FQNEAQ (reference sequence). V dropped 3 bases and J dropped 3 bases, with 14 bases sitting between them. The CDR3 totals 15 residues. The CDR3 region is CASSFLKGGDYGYTF. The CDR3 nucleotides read TGTGCCAGCAGCTTCCTGAAAGGGGGAGACTATGGCTACACCTTC.

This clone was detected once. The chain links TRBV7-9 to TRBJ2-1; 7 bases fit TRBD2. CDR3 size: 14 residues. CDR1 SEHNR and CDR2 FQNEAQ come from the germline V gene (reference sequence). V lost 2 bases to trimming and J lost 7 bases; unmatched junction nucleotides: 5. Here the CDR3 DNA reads TGTGCCAGCAGCTTAACGAGGGAGGGGAATGAGCAGTTCTTC. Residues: CASSLTREGNEQFF. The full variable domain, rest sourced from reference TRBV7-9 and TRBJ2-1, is DTGVSQNPRHKITKRGQNVTFRCDPISEHNRLYWYRQTLGQGPEFLTYFQNEAQLEKSRLLSDRFSAERPKGSFSTLEIQRTEQGDSAMYLCASSLTREGNEQFFGPGTRLTVL.

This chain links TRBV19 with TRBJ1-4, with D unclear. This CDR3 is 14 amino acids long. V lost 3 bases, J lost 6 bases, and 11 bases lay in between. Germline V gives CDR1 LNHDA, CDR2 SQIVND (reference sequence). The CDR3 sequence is CASSMGGAYEKLFF. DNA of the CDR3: TGTGCCAGTAGTATGGGAGGTGCTTATGAAAAACTGTTTTTT.